This T cell receptor (beta chain) was sequenced during a study of identical twins. Trimming removed 6 bases from V and 3 bases from J; junction bases left unmatched: 5. The CDR3 extends over 13 amino acids. Looked up from germline, CDR1 is MDHEN and CDR2 is SYDVKM. TCRdb ran MiXCR on the 5' RACE reads and lists one entry per CDR3 protein. The table has around 530,000 distinct CDR3 sequences, roughly 15% seen once. A few counts support this clonotype. These sequences were also reported in another study, on yellow fever vaccine responses in identical twins. As reported in that work: Twins reportedly had a vaccine T cell response that seemed partly convergent, partly personalized.

This receptor was obtained from a woman under 30 in good health. The specimen was CD4+ T cells sorted from blood. The J gene is TRBJ2-7, the V gene TRBV28, with TRBD2 matching 7 bases. The CDR3: CASRSTGGYEQYV. The CDR3 region has the DNA TGTGCCAGCAGAAGTACGGGGGGCTACGAGCAGTACGTC.